The following is a TCR beta chain sequence with its context. Its antigen remains unidentified. Repertoires were generated with immunoSEQ multiplex PCR, while TCRdb's copy carries only in-frame clones and drops some. The sample has approximately 2.5 million clones, roughly 93% seen once. The CDR3 consists of 14 residues. Germline V CDR1 and CDR2: SGHTA, FQGNSA. Trimming took 0 bases from V and 5 from J, leaving 11 bases between them. This sample is part of a study of shared clonotypes between healthy human individuals. Study results and caveats: Sequencing depth was expected to affect clonotype sharing among donors.

Donors, without exception, were Caucasian adults residing in Nashville, Tennessee. The sequenced material came from naive CD4+ T cells from PBMCs. The subset: CD45RA+ positively selected. The sequence derives from a man aged 18 to 29 in good health. Some clones in this sample may be carry-over from other donors' samples. The rearrangement uses TRBV7-2 and TRBJ2-7, with a weak D call TRBD2 (5 bases). In DNA form, the CDR3 reads TGTGCCAGCAGCTTAGCGGGAGTGGTCCACGAGCAGTACTTC. It specifies CASSLAGVVHEQYF.